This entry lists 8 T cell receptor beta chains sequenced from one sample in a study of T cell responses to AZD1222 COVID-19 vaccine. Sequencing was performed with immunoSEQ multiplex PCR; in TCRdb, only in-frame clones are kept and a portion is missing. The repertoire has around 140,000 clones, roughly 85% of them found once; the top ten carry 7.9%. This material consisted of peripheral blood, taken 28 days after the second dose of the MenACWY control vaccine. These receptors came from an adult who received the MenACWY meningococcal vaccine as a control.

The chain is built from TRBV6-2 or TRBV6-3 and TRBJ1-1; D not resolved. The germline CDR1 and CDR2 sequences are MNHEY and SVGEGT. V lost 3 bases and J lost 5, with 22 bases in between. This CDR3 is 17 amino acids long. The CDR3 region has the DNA TGTGCCAGCAGTTATGAGTACGGCCGAACGTTCGGGACTGAAGCTTTCTTT. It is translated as CASSYEYGRTFGTEAFF.

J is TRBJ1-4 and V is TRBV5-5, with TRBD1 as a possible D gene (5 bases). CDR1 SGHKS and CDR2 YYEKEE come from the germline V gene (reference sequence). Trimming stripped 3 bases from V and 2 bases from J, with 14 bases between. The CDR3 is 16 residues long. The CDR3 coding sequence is TGTGCCAGCAGCTCCCAACCAGGGAGGACTAATGAAAAACTGTTTTTT. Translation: CASSSQPGRTNEKLFF.

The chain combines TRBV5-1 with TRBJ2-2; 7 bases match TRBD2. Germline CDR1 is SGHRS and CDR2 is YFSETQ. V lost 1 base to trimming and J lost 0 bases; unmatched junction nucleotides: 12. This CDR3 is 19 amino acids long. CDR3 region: CASSLTGITSAANTGELFF. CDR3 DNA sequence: TGCGCCAGCAGCTTGACCGGGATTACTAGCGCGGCGAACACCGGGGAGCTGTTTTTT.

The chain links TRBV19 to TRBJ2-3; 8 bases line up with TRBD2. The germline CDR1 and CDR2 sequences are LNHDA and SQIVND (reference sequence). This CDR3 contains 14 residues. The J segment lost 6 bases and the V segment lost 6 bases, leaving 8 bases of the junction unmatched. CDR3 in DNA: TGTGCCAGTAGGCGAGCGGGAGAATCGGATACGCAGTATTTT. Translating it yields CASRRAGESDTQYF. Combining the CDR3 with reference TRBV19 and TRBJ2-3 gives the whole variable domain DGGITQSPKYLFRKEGQNVTLSCEQNLNHDAMYWYRQDPGQGLRLIYYSQIVNDFQKGDIAEGYSVSREKKESFPLTVTSAQKNPTAFYLCASRRAGESDTQYFGPGTRLTVL.

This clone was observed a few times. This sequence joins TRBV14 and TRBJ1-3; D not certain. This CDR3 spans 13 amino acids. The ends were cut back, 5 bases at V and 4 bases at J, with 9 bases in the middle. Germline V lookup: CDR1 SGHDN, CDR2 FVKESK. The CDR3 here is CASSIFAGNTIYF. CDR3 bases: TGTGCCAGCAGCATATTCGCGGGAAACACCATATATTTT. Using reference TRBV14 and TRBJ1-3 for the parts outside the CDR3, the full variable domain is EAGVTQFPSHSVIEKGQTVTLRCDPISGHDNLYWYRRVMGKEIKFLLHFVKESKQDESGMPNNRFLAERTGGTYSTLKVQPAELEDSGVYFCASSIFAGNTIYFGEGSWLTVV.

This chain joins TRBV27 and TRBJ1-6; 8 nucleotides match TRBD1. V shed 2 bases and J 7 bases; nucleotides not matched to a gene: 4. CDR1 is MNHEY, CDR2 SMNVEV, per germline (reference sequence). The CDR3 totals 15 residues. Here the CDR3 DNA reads TGTGCCAGCAGTTTACTTACAGGGGGGAATTCACCCCTCCACTTT. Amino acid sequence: CASSLLTGGNSPLHF.

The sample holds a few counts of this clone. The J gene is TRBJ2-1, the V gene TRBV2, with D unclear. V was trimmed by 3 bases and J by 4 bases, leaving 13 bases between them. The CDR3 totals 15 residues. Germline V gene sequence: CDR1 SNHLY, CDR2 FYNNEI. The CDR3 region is CASSEQTSQYNEQFF. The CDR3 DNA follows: TGTGCCAGCAGTGAGCAGACTTCGCAGTACAATGAGCAGTTCTTC.

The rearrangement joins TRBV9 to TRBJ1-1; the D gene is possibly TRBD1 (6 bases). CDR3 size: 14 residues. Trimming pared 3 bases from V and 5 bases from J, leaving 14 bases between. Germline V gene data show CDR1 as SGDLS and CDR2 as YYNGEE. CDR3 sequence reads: CASSAVVGGTEAFF. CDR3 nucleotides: TGTGCCAGCAGCGCCGTAGTAGGGGGTACTGAAGCTTTCTTT. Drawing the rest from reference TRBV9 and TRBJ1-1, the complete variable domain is DSGVTQTPKHLITATGQRVTLRCSPRSGDLSVYWYQQSLDQGLQFLIQYYNGEERAKGNILERFSAQQFPDLHSELNLSSLELGDSALYFCASSAVVGGTEAFFGQGTRLTVV.